This T cell receptor (beta chain) was documented in a study of radiotherapy plus CTLA-4 blockade in lung cancer (dated 2018 in TCRdb). Background on the whole study: Among enrolled patients, approximately 18% had an objective response and approximately 30% reached disease control.

General study outcomes and caveats: After treatment with radiotherapy and ipilimumab, TCR clones that originated in tumors expanded in peripheral blood. The strongest predictors of response were reported to be early dynamic shifts in blood T cell clones along with a rise in serum interferon-beta following radiation.

Receptor amplification or capture employed the immunoSEQ multiplex PCR assay. TCRdb mirrors the immuneACCESS table, restricted to in-frame sequences. Some clones are absent from its copies; in checked studies, under half trace to an unresolved V gene, and the reason for the others is unknown. Present in this sample are about 45,000 clones, around 72% of which were seen just once. The top ten hold roughly 3.5% of the sample. CDR1 KGHSH and CDR2 LQKENI were looked up in the germline V gene. Taken from cysteine to phenylalanine, the CDR3 has 12 residues. This entry keeps only the CDR3 DNA: 36 bases, framed from base 1. V is shortened by 8 bases, J by 9 bases, and the region joining them spans 14 bases. The study tested focal radiation therapy combined with CTLA-4 blockade (ipilimumab) in patients with chemo-refractory metastatic non-small-cell lung cancer. This clone was found a few times. The antigen this receptor binds is unknown. No base quality information exists; no much larger clone differs at one position.

The V and J segments used are TRBV18 and TRBJ2-1, and the D gene may be TRBD2, 5 bases matching. Sequencing was performed on peripheral blood, taken from a patient treated with radiotherapy plus ipilimumab. The TCR comes from a human donor with non-small cell lung cancer who had a complete response to radiotherapy plus ipilimumab. The encoded CDR3 is CASGSRETEQFF. The sequenced DNA: TGTGCCAGCGGGTCCCGGGAAACTGAGCAGTTCTTC.